Each of the 9 T cell receptor beta chains below was sequenced from the same sample in a study of T cells after yellow fever vaccination. TCRdb passed the 5' RACE reads through MiXCR, listing each CDR3 protein once. The table lists 300,000 to 350,000 distinct CDR3 sequences, 4% of them singletons. The sequenced sample was PBMCs, obtained 5 days after the yellow fever booster vaccination. Source of these receptors: a man aged 18 to 30 who received the YFV17D yellow fever vaccine.

This clonotype was found many times. The genes are TRBV12-3 or TRBV12-4 and TRBJ2-1; D may be TRBD2 (5 bases). CDR3 length: 14 residues. The V and J ends lost 5 bases and 7 bases respectively, with 15 bases between them. CDR3 sequence reads: CASSTQGPGNEQFF. Written as DNA, the CDR3 is TGTGCCAGCAGTACGCAAGGCCCGGGGAATGAGCAGTTCTTC.

A note on this clonotype: Sequence at one end of the junction differs from germline and may be a read error. J is TRBJ1-6 and V is TRBV7-2, with 7 bases matching TRBD1. Germline V lookup: CDR1 SGHTA, CDR2 FQGNSA. This CDR3 is 14 amino acids long. CDR3 region: CASRLEGAGSPLHF. CDR3 coding DNA: TGTGCCAGCAGATTAGAGGGGGCAGGTTCACCCCTCCACTTT.

This clonotype was observed a handful of times. CDR3 coding DNA: TGCGCCAGCTGCATTCGGGGGGAAACTAACAATGAGCAGTTCTTC. This sequence encodes CASCIRGETNNEQFF. The chain uses TRBV5-1 and TRBJ2-1, with 7 bases lining up with TRBD2. The CDR3 extends over 15 amino acids. Germline V gene sequence: CDR1 SGHRS, CDR2 YFSETQ. V lost 7 bases and J lost 5; bases outside the gene matches: 12.

This chain joins TRBV30 and TRBJ1-1; possibly TRBD1 for D (6 bases). Germline V gene lookup returns CDR1 GTSNPN and CDR2 SVGIG (reference sequence). The length of the CDR3 is 12 residues. V lost 7 bases, J lost 8 bases, and 17 bases lay in between. The chain's CDR3 is CASRIRGAEAFF. In DNA, the CDR3 is TGTGCCTCAAGGATCAGGGGCGCAGAAGCTTTCTTT.

The chain joins TRBV5-1 to TRBJ2-7; no clear D gene. The CDR3 length is 13 residues. Between the trimmed V and J ends, which lost 4 bases and 0 bases, there was a span of 8 bases. Germline CDR1 and CDR2: SGHRS and YFSETQ. The CDR3 spells CASSAPGSYEQYF. CDR3 bases: TGCGCCAGCAGCGCGCCGGGCTCCTACGAGCAGTACTTC.

V gene TRBV20-1 combines with J gene TRBJ2-5; D gene ambiguous. CDR1 and CDR2 from the germline V gene are DFQATT and SNEGSKA (reference sequence). The CDR3 contains 14 residues. V gave up 0 bases and J gave up 4 bases, with 12 bases separating them. This CDR3 reads CSARDPGSVETQYF. The CDR3 DNA follows: TGCAGTGCTAGAGATCCGGGTTCGGTAGAGACCCAGTACTTC.

This clonotype was seen at least ten times. The CDR3 coding sequence is TGTGCCAGCAGTTTTGGGAGCAGCTACGAGCAGTACGTC. Its protein is CASSFGSSYEQYV. V gene TRBV28 combines with J gene TRBJ2-7, with D perhaps matching TRBD2 (5 bases). Germline lookup yields CDR1 MDHEN and CDR2 SYDVKM. CDR3 length equals 13 residues. V lost 3 bases and J lost 3, with 9 bases in between.

This clonotype was seen more than once but under ten times. This rearrangement joins TRBV5-6 to TRBJ2-1; 13 bases line up with TRBD2. With V trimmed by 3 bases and J by 14 bases, 11 bases remained unmatched. This CDR3 has 15 amino acids. From germline, CDR1 is SGHDT and CDR2 YYEEEE. The CDR3 reads CASSSVTSGGSNKFF. The CDR3 region has the DNA TGTGCCAGCAGCTCGGTGACTAGCGGGGGGAGTAATAAGTTCTTC.

This clonotype showed up many times. The rearrangement links TRBV7-9 to TRBJ2-1, with TRBD1 identical over 10 bases. Germline V lookup: CDR1 SEHNR, CDR2 FQNEAQ (reference sequence). CDR3 length equals 15 residues. V lost 4 bases, J lost 4 bases, and 4 bases stayed unmatched. The CDR3 region has the DNA TGTGCCAGCAGCTCGGTGGGACAGGGGTACAATGAGCAGTTCTTC. Translating it yields CASSSVGQGYNEQFF.